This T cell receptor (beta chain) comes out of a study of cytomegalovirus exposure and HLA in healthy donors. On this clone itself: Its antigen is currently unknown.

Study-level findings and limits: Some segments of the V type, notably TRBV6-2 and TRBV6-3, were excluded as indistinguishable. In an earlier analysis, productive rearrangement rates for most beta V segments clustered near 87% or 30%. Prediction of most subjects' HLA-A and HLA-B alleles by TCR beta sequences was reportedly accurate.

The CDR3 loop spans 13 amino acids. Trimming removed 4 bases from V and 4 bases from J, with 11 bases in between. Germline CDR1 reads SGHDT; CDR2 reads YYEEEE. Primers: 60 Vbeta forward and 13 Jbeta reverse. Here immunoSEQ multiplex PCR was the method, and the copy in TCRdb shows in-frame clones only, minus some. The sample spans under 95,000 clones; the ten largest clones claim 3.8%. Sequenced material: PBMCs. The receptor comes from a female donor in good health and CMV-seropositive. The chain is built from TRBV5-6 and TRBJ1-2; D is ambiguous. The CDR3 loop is CASSRGLTYGYTF. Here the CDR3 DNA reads TGTGCCAGCAGCCGCGGCTTAACCTATGGCTACACCTTC.